This T cell receptor beta chain was found in a study of blood T cells in healthy people across ages. Study information: Using template switching, researchers captured about one barcoded beta molecule for each two T cells. General observations from the study: Because donor CMV status was unknown, expanded clonotype changes were possibly confounded. Researchers report that TCR beta diversity correlated strongly with naive T cell percentage.

V was trimmed by 2 bases and J by 0 bases, leaving 8 bases between them. CDR3 length equals 16 residues. CDR1 and CDR2 (germline): LGHNA, YNFKEQ. Only a few counts were recorded for this clonotype. Its antigen is undetermined. It was with a sample-barcoded 5' primer and a J-beta primer mix that a second PCR of roughly 7 to 12 cycles was run. TCRdb called the 5' RACE reads again in MiXCR, with one record for every CDR3 protein. The sample includes roughly 830,000 distinct CDR3 sequences, less than 80% seen only once; the top ten take roughly a quarter. The sequence was obtained from a man between 25 and 39 years old in good health. This chain connects TRBV4-2 to TRBJ2-6; maybe TRBD1 (5 bases). The sequenced sample was blood. DNA for the CDR3: TGTGCCAGCAGCCAAACAGGAGTCTCTGGGGCCAACGTCCTGACTTTC. Amino acids: CASSQTGVSGANVLTF.